These T cell receptor beta chains were read from a single sample in a study of immune evolution from preneoplasia to lung adenocarcinoma. TCRdb keeps only in-frame clones here, not all; method: immunoSEQ multiplex PCR. The top ten hold approximately 7.9% of the sample, which has about 7,400 clones, about 85% seen once. The sequenced material came from FFPE minimally invasive lung adenocarcinoma tissue. All receptors come from a person in their 70s with lung adenocarcinoma. Each CDR3 is given with its conserved first and last residue. Fields, in order: D gene, clone size, J gene, V gene, CDR3 protein, CDR3 DNA. A D gene is named only where the DNA matches it firmly. Clone size is shown for a subset of rows, as once, few, many or a class of expanded clone.

>-|-|TRBJ2-5|TRBV7-2
CASSLATWETQYF
TGTGCCAGCAGCTTAGCCACTTGGGAGACCCAGTACTTC
>-|-|TRBJ1-4|TRBV28
CAHTGGVSNEKLFF
TGTGCTCACACCGGTGGGGTATCTAATGAAAAACTGTTTTTT
>TRBD2|once|TRBJ2-5|TRBV6-5
CASSYFGGQETQYF
TGTGCCAGCAGTTACTTCGGGGGGCAAGAGACCCAGTACTTC
>TRBD1|-|TRBJ2-7|TRBV5-1
CASRPGQGLYEQYF
TGCGCCAGCCGGCCGGGACAGGGGCTTTACGAGCAGTACTTC
>TRBD1|-|TRBJ2-7|TRBV20-1
CSADRGYEQYF
TGCAGTGCCGACAGGGGCTACGAGCAGTACTTC
>-|-|TRBJ1-2|TRBV6-6
CASSEGGYTF
TGTGCCAGCAGCGAGGGTGGCTACACCTTC
>TRBD2|few|TRBJ2-3|TRBV25-1
CASSEYQTSGADTQYF
TGTGCCAGCAGTGAATATCAGACTAGCGGGGCAGATACGCAGTATTTT
>-|once|TRBJ1-5|TRBV19
CASSIDAGIWSQHF
TGTGCCAGTAGTATAGATGCAGGGATCTGGTCCCAGCATTTT
>TRBD2|-|TRBJ2-1|TRBV6-5
CASSPWTSGNNEQFF
TGTGCCAGCAGTCCCTGGACTAGCGGGAACAATGAGCAGTTCTTC
>TRBD2|large|TRBJ2-1|TRBV9
CASSPDLADSYNEQFF
TGTGCCAGCTCCCCAGACCTAGCGGACTCCTACAATGAGCAGTTCTTC
>-|-|TRBJ2-3|TRBV29-1
CSVAPPESSTDTQYF
TGCAGCGTCGCCCCCCCAGAATCTAGCACAGATACGCAGTATTTT
>-|-|TRBJ1-2|TRBV28
CASTPGPSSYGYTF
TGTGCCAGCACTCCCGGGCCCTCTAGCTATGGCTACACCTTC
>TRBD2|-|TRBJ2-7|TRBV5-1
CASSLDSPSGTSGFFYEQYF
TGCGCCAGCAGCTTGGACAGCCCATCCGGGACTAGCGGGTTCTTCTACGAGCAGTACTTC
>TRBD1|few|TRBJ1-2|TRBV4-3
CASSRTTGDGYTF
TGCGCCAGCAGCCGGACGACAGGGGATGGCTACACCTTC
>TRBD2|-|TRBJ2-1|TRBV11-3
CASSIGTSGTNEQFF
TGTGCCAGCAGCATTGGGACTAGCGGGACAAATGAGCAGTTCTTC
>-|-|TRBJ2-3|TRBV27
CASSLSPDTQYF
TGTGCCAGCAGTTTGAGTCCAGATACGCAGTATTTT
>-|-|TRBJ2-1|TRBV18
CASSATLLAEQFF
TGTGCCAGCTCAGCGACTCTTCTAGCTGAGCAGTTCTTC
>TRBD1|-|TRBJ1-2|TRBV25-1
CASSGTGNGYTF
TGTGCCAGCAGTGGGACAGGGAATGGCTACACCTTC
>TRBD1|once|TRBJ1-2|TRBV10-3
CAISEPALRQGTYGYTF
TGTGCCATCAGTGAACCCGCCCTTCGACAGGGTACCTATGGCTACACCTTC
>-|-|TRBJ2-1|TRBV10-3
CAISDLKTWNEQFF
TGTGCCATCAGTGACCTTAAGACTTGGAATGAGCAGTTCTTC
>-|-|TRBJ1-2|TRBV19
CASRTTGPSYGYTF
TGTGCCAGTAGGACTACGGGGCCAAGCTATGGCTACACCTTC
>-|-|TRBJ1-1|TRBV9
CASSRLGALNTEAFF
TGTGCCAGCAGCCGCTTGGGGGCGCTGAACACTGAAGCTTTCTTT
>TRBD2|-|TRBJ2-5|TRBV5-1
CASRSGGAVETQYF
TGCGCCAGCCGTAGCGGGGGGGCCGTGGAGACCCAGTACTTC
>TRBD1|-|TRBJ2-7|TRBV27
CASSPGQDEQYF
TGTGCCAGCAGTCCCGGACAGGACGAGCAGTACTTC
>TRBD1|-|TRBJ2-1|TRBV18
CASSPLGPGGLSNEQFF
TGTGCCAGCTCACCACTGGGGCCAGGGGGCTTGAGCAATGAGCAGTTCTTC
>TRBD1|-|TRBJ1-1|TRBV5-1
CASSSQGMGTEAFF
TGCGCCAGCAGCTCACAGGGGATGGGCACTGAAGCTTTCTTT
>-|-|TRBJ2-7|TRBV7-2
CASSLDRRAEQYF
TGTGCCAGCAGCTTAGACAGGAGAGCCGAGCAGTACTTC
>TRBD1|-|TRBJ2-7|TRBV7-9
CASNRGYEQYF
TGTGCCAGCAACAGGGGGTACGAGCAGTACTTC
>-|-|TRBJ1-6|TRBV18
CASSTSGYSPLHF
TGTGCCAGCTCTACCTCAGGCTATTCACCCCTCCACTTT
>TRBD1|-|TRBJ1-5|TRBV7-6
CASSSRGGGNQPQHF
TGTGCCAGCAGCTCCAGGGGGGGTGGCAATCAGCCCCAGCATTTT
>-|once|TRBJ1-5|TRBV11-3
CASSFQPQHF
TGTGCCAGCAGCTTTCAGCCCCAGCATTTT
>-|-|TRBJ1-4|TRBV19
CASSIGHGSNEKLFF
TGTGCCAGTAGTATAGGACACGGGTCCAATGAAAAACTGTTTTTT
>-|-|TRBJ2-5|TRBV29-1
CSVGGAQETQYF
TGCAGCGTTGGAGGGGCCCAAGAGACCCAGTACTTC
>TRBD1|-|TRBJ1-2|TRBV5-1
CASSVTGTGLYGYTF
TGCGCCAGCAGCGTTACCGGGACAGGACTCTATGGCTACACCTTC
>-|few|TRBJ2-3|TRBV29-1
CSVDLHLTSTDTQYF
TGCAGCGTTGATCTCCACCTAACTAGCACAGATACGCAGTATTTT
>-|-|TRBJ1-2|TRBV5-1
CASSHNGGVEYGYTF
TGCGCCAGCAGCCACAATGGAGGAGTAGAGTATGGCTACACCTTC
>TRBD1|-|TRBJ1-1|TRBV28
CATGPGQWNTEAFF
TGTGCCACCGGTCCGGGACAGTGGAACACTGAAGCTTTCTTT
>-|few|TRBJ1-2|TRBV6-1
CASSERPVYGYTF
TGTGCCAGCAGTGAACGCCCGGTATATGGCTACACCTTC
>TRBD2|few|TRBJ2-5|TRBV5-1
CASSPRTSSLETQYF
TGCGCCAGCAGCCCTAGGACTAGCTCCCTAGAGACCCAGTACTTC
>TRBD1|-|TRBJ2-7|TRBV11-2
CASSQETGSSYEQYF
TGTGCCAGCAGTCAGGAGACAGGGAGCTCCTACGAGCAGTACTTC
>-|-|TRBJ2-3|TRBV5-8
CASSFGGGGVADTQYF
TGTGCCAGCAGCTTCGGAGGGGGCGGCGTCGCAGATACGCAGTATTTT
>TRBD1|-|TRBJ2-5|TRBV11-2
CASSLVTGVGETQYF
TGTGCCAGCAGCTTAGTTACAGGGGTGGGGGAGACCCAGTACTTC
>-|-|TRBJ2-3|TRBV5-1
CASSLRGAHTDTQYF
TGCGCCAGCAGCTTGCGAGGGGCCCACACAGATACGCAGTATTTT
>TRBD2|-|TRBJ2-7|TRBV2
CASSLTSGFAYEQYF
TGTGCCAGCAGTCTTACTAGCGGGTTCGCTTACGAGCAGTACTTC
>-|-|TRBJ1-1|TRBV11-3
CASSLTTSTEAFF
TGTGCCAGCAGCCTTACGACAAGCACTGAAGCTTTCTTT
>-|few|TRBJ2-7|TRBV11-2
CASSDGGLWGDEQYF
TGTGCCAGCTCCGACGGGGGGCTCTGGGGGGACGAGCAGTACTTC
>TRBD1|-|TRBJ2-2|TRBV30
CAWRGQGPGELFF
TGTGCCTGGAGAGGACAGGGCCCCGGGGAGCTGTTTTTT
>TRBD1|few|TRBJ1-2|TRBV15
CATSRDRGINYGYTF
TGTGCCACCAGCAGGGACAGGGGGATAAACTATGGCTACACCTTC